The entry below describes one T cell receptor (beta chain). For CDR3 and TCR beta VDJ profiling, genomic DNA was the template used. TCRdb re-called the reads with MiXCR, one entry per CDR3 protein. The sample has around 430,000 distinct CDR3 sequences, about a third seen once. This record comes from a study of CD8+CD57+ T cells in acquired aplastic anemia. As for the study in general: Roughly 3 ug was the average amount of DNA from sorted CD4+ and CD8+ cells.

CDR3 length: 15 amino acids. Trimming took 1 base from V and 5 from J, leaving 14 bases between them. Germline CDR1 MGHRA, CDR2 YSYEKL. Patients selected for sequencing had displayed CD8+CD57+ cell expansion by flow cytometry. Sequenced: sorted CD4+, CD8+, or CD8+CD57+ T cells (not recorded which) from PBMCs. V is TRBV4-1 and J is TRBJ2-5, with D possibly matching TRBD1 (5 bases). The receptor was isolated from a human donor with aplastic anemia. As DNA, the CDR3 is TGCGCCAGCAGCCAAGCGATTGGGGCCCGGGAGACCCAGTACTTC. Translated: CASSQAIGARETQYF.